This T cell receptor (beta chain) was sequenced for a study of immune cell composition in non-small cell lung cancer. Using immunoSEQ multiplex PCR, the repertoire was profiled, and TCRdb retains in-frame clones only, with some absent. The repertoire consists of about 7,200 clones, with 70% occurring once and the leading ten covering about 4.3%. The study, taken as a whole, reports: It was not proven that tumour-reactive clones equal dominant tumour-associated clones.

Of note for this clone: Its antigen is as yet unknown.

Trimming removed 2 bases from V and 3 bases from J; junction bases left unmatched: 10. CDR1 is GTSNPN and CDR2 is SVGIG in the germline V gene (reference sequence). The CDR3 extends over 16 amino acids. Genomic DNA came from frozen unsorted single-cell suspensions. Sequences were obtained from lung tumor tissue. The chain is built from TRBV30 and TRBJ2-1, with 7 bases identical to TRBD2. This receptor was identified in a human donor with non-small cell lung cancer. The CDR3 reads CAWSPTGGSSYNEQFF. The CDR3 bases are TGTGCCTGGAGTCCCACCGGGGGGTCTAGCTACAATGAGCAGTTCTTC.